This TCR beta chain was captured in a study of T cell responses to AZD1222 COVID-19 vaccine. Overall study findings and caveats: Targeting of unmutated variant regions was reportedly seen in nearly half of spike-specific TCRs. Without day 14 samples, only post-peak T cell repertoires were studied. The study found Spike-specific TCR breadth and depth rose after two AZD1222 doses.

The data were produced by immunoSEQ multiplex PCR, yet TCRdb's version contains in-frame clones alone and is incomplete. This table holds over 150,000 clones, about 93% found once. Of note for this clone: Its antigen is undetermined.

The CDR3 is 12 amino acids. Germline CDR1 SGHTA, CDR2 FQGNSA. V lost 5 bases, J lost 10 bases, and 12 bases lay in between. The sequencing used peripheral blood, collected 28 days after the second AZD1222 dose. The gene calls are TRBV7-2 and TRBJ1-5, with a possible D match to TRBD1 (5 bases). The TCR comes from an adult who received the AZD1222 COVID-19 vaccine. CDR3 sequence: CASSRPQGPQHF. CDR3 bases: TGTGCCAGCAGCCGGCCTCAGGGACCCCAGCATTTT.